This T cell receptor beta chain came from a study of technical replicates of blood from a handful of donors. Libraries were prepared by immunoSEQ multiplex PCR; TCRdb keeps only in-frame clonotypes and omits some of them. The sample includes about 66,000 clones, 88% seen only once; the top ten take roughly 4.2%. Germline CDR1 reads GTSNPN; CDR2 reads SVGIG (reference sequence). The CDR3 spans 13 residues. J lost 11 bases, V lost 0 bases, and 9 bases had no gene match. This clone has a handful of counts. The rearrangement links TRBV30 to TRBJ1-1; 7 bases fit TRBD1. The sample taken for sequencing was PBMCs. The source is a human donor in good health. Some clones in this sample may be carry-over from other donors' samples. CDR3: CAWSVQGGGKAFF. Written as DNA, the CDR3 is TGTGCCTGGAGTGTACAAGGGGGCGGAAAGGCTTTCTTT.